This TCR beta chain is drawn from a study of blood T cell repertoires in COVID-19. Study context: PBMCs, B-cell-depleted T cells, or T cells were the source of the cDNA or gDNA that made up the material.

CDR3 length: 16 residues. Germline CDR1 and CDR2: SGHTS and YDEGEE. V was trimmed by 2 bases and J by 4 bases, leaving 18 bases between them. Assay: immunoSEQ multiplex PCR; the TCRdb copy retains only in-frame clones and omits some. The table lists 300,000 to 350,000 clones, 85% to 90% of them singletons. Enrolment of Seattle patients took place during active infection, and they were followed longitudinally. The chain recombines TRBV5-8 with TRBJ1-2, with D tentatively TRBD1 (5 bases). Sequenced input: peripheral blood. The source of this sequence is a woman between 25 and 40 years old with COVID-19, enrolled during active disease. CDR3 region: CASSFGGGSSLYGYTF. CDR3 in DNA: TGTGCCAGCAGCTTTGGGGGAGGGTCATCCCTCTATGGCTACACCTTC.